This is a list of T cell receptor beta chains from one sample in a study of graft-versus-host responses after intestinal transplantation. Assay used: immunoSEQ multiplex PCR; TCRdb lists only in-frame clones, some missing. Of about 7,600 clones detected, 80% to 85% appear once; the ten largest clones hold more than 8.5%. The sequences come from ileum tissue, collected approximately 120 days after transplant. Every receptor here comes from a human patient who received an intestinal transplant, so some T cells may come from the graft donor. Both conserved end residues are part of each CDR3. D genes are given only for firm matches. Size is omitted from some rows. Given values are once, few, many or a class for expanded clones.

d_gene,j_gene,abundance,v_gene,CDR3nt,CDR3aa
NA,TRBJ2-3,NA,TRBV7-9,TGTGCCAGCAGCGCGACTTTTGACCCCACAGATACGCAGTATTTT,CASSATFDPTDTQYF
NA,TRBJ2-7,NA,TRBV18,TGTGCCAGCTCACTGGGGGGGGCCGGGAGGACGAGCGAGCAGTACTTC,CASSLGGAGRTSEQYF
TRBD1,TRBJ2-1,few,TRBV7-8,TGTGCCAGCAGCTTAGAGCTCAGGGGGCGCCTCGGTCAGCAGTTCTTC,CASSLELRGRLGQQFF
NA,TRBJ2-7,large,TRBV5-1,TGCGCCAGCACCTTCGGGACTTACAAAATGGAGCAGTACTTC,CASTFGTYKMEQYF
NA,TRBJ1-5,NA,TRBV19,TGTGCCAGTAGGGCCCGGGGGGGCGGACAGCCCCAGCATTTT,CASRARGGGQPQHF
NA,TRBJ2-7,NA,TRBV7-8,TGTGCCAGCAGCTTAGTGGACAGCTCCTACGAGCAGTACTTC,CASSLVDSSYEQYF
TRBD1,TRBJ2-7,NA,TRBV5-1,TGCGCCAGCAGGAGCGGGACAGGGGGCTACGAGCAGTACTTC,CASRSGTGGYEQYF
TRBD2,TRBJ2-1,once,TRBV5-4,TGTGCCAGCAGCTTGGGGCTCGCTAGCGGCAATGAGCAGTTCTTC,CASSLGLASGNEQFF
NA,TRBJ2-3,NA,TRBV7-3,TGTGCCAGCAGCCCCGGGGCAGATACGCAGTATTTT,CASSPGADTQYF
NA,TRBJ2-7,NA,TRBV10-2,TGCGCCAGCAGTGAGTCGGGGGGCCGGAACTACGAGCAGTACTTC,CASSESGGRNYEQYF
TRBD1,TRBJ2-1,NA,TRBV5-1,TGCGCCAGCAGCTTGCCGACTGGGACAGGGGACCACAATGAGCAGTTCTTC,CASSLPTGTGDHNEQFF
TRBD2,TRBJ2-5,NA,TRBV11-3,TGTGCCAGCAGCCGGACTAGCGGGATGGAGACCCAGTACTTC,CASSRTSGMETQYF
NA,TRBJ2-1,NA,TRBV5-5,TGTGCCAGCAGCACTGACTTTGGGGCTGAGCAGTTCTTC,CASSTDFGAEQFF
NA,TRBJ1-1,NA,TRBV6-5,TGTGCCAGCAGTTACCATTGGGGTGGTGACACTGAAGCTTTCTTT,CASSYHWGGDTEAFF
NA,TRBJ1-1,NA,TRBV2,TGTGCCAGCAGGCTCGGGACGGCAAACACTGAAGCTTTCTTT,CASRLGTANTEAFF
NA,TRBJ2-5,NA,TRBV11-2,TGTGCCAGCAGCCCTCACCTGGGGTACGCTAGGCAAGAGACCCAGTACTTC,CASSPHLGYARQETQYF
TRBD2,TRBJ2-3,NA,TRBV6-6,TGTGCCAGCAGTTACTTTCTAGCGGGGGGCGCGCAGTATTTT,CASSYFLAGGAQYF
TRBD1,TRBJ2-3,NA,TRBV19,TGTGCCAGTAGTCCGAGACAGGGGGCCACAGATACGCAGTATTTT,CASSPRQGATDTQYF
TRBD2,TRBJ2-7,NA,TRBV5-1,TGCGCCAGCAGCTTGGCGAGGACTAGCGGACACTACGAGCAGTACTTC,CASSLARTSGHYEQYF
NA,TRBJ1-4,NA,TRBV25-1,TGTGCCAGCAGTGATTGGGACCCTGAAAAACTGTTTTTT,CASSDWDPEKLFF
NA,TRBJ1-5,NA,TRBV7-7,TGTGCCAGCAGCTTAACGGGCAGGGATGCAGGCAATCAGCCCCAGCATTTT,CASSLTGRDAGNQPQHF
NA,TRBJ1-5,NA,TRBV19,TGTGCCAGTAGTATAGACAGGGGTCAGCCCCAGCATTTT,CASSIDRGQPQHF
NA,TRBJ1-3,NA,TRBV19,TGTGCCAGTAGTATATTTGGGGGGCCAGTCTCTGGAAACACCATATATTTT,CASSIFGGPVSGNTIYF
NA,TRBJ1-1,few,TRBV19,TGTGCCAGTAGTATGGGGAACACTGAAGCTTTCTTT,CASSMGNTEAFF
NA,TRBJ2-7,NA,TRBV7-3,TGTGCCAGCAGCTTAGGCACAGGCTACGAGCAGTACTTC,CASSLGTGYEQYF
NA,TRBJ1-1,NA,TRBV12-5,TGTGCTAGTGGTTCGACAGTGAACACTGAAGCTTTCTTT,CASGSTVNTEAFF
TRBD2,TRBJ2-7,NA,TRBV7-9,TGTGCCAGCAGCTTAGGCCTAGCGGGCTGGTACGAGCAGTACTTC,CASSLGLAGWYEQYF
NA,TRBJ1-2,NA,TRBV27,TGTGCCAGCAGTTTACGCAGTAACTATGGCTACACCTTC,CASSLRSNYGYTF